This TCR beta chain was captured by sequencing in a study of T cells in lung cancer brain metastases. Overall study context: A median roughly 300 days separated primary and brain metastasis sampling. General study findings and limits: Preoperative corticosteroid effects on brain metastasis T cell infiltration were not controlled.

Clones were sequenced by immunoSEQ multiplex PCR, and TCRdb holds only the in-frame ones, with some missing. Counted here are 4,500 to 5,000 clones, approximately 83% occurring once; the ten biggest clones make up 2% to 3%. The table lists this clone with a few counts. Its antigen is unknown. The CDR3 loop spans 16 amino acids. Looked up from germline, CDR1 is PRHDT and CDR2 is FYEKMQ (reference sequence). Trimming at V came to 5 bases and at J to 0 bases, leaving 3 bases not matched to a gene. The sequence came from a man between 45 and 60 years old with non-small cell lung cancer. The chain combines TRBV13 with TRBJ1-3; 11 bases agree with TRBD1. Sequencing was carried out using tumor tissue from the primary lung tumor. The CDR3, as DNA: TGTGCCAGCAGCCCTGGGACAGGGGGCTCTGGAAACACCATATATTTT. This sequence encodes CASSPGTGGSGNTIYF. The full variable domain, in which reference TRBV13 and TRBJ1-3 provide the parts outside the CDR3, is AAGVIQSPRHLIKEKRETATLKCYPIPRHDTVYWYQQGPGQDPQFLISFYEKMQSDKGSIPDRFSAQQFSDYHSELNMSSLELGDSALYFCASSPGTGGSGNTIYFGEGSWLTVV.